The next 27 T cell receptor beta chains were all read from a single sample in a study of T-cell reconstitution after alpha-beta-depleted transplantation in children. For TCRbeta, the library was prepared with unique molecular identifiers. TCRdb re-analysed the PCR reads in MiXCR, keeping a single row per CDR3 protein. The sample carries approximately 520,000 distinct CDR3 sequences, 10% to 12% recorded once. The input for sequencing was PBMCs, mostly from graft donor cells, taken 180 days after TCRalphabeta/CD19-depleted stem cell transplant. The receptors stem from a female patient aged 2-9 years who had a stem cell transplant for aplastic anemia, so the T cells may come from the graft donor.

The CDR3 protein is CSARPGTAENSPLHF. The DNA of the CDR3 is TGCAGTGCGAGACCCGGGACAGCGGAAAATTCACCCCTCCACTTT. V gene TRBV20-1 combines with J gene TRBJ1-6; TRBD1 matches at 7 bases. Trimming removed 6 bases from V and 7 bases from J; junction bases left unmatched: 12. The CDR3 sequence is 15 residues long. CDR1 is DFQATT, CDR2 SNEGSKA, per germline (reference sequence).

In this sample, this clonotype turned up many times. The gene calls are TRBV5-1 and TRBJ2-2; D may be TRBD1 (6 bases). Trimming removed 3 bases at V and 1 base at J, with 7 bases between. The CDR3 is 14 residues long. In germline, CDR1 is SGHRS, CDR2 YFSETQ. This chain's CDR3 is CASSWTVNTGELFF. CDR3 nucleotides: TGCGCCAGCAGCTGGACAGTGAACACCGGGGAGCTGTTTTTT.

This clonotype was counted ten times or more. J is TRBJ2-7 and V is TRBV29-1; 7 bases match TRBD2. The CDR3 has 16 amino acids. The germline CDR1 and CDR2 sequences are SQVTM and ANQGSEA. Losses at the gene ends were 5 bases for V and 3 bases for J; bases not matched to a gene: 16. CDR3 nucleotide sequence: TGCAGCGTTCTCCTTCACGGGAAGCGGGACTTCTACGAGCAGTACTTC. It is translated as CSVLLHGKRDFYEQYF.

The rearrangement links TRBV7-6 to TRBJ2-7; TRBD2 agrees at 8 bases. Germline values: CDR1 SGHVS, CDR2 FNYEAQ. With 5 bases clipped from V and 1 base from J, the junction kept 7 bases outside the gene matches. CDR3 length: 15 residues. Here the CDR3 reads CASSAGTSFSYEQYF. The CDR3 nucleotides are TGTGCCAGCAGCGCCGGGACTAGTTTTTCCTACGAGCAGTACTTC.

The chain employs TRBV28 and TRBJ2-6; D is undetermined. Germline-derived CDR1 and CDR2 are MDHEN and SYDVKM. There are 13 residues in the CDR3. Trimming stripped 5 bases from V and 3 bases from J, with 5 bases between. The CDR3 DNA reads TGTGCCAGCAGTGGGGATGGGGCCAACGTCCTGACTTTC. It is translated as CASSGDGANVLTF.

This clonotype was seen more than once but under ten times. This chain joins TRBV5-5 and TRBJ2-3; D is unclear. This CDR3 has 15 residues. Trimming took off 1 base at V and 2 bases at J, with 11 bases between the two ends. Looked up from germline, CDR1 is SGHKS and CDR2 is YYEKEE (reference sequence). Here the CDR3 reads CASSLYRLPTDTQYF. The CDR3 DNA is TGTGCCAGCAGCTTGTACCGCCTCCCCACAGATACGCAGTATTTT.

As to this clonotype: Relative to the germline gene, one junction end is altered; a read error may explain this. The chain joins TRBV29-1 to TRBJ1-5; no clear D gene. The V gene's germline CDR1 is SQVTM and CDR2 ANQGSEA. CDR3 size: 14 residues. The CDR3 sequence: CSVKENTDNQPQHF. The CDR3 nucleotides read TGCAGCGTTAAAGAGAACACCGACAATCAGCCCCAGCATTTT.

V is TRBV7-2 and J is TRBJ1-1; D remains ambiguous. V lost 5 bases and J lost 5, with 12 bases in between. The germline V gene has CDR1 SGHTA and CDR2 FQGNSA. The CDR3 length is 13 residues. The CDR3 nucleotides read TGTGCCAGCAGCCTTCTGGCGGTTACTGAAGCTTTCTTT. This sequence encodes CASSLLAVTEAFF.

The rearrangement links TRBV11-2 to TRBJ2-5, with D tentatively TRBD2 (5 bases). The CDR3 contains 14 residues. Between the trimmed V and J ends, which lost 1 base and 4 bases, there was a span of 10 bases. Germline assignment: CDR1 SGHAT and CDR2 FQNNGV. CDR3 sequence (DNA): TGTGCCAGCAGCTTAGGGGGAGCCCCAGAGACCCAGTACTTC. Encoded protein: CASSLGGAPETQYF.

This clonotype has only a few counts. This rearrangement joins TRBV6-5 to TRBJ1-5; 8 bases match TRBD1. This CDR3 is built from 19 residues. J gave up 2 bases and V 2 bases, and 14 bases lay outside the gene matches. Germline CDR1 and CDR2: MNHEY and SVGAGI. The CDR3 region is CASSYRPDREGSGNQPQHF. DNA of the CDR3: TGTGCCAGCAGTTACCGTCCGGACAGGGAGGGTTCCGGCAATCAGCCCCAGCATTTT.

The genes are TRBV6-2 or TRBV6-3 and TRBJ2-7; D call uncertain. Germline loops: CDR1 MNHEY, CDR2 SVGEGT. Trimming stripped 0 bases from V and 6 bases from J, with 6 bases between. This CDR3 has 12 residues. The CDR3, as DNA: TGTGCCAGCAGTTACTCAAGGGCCGAGCAGTACGTC. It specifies CASSYSRAEQYV.

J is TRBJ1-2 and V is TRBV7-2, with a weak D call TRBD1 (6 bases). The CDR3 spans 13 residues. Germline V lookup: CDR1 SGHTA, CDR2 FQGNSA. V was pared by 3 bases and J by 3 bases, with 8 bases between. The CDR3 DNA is TGTGCCAGCAGCTTTACAGGGTACTATGGCTACACCTTC. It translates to CASSFTGYYGYTF.

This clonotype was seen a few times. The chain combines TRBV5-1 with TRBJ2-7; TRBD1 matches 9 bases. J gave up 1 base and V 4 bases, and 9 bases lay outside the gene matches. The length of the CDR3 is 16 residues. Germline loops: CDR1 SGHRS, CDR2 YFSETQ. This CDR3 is CASSLGDREGSYEQYV. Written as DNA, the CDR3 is TGCGCCAGCAGCCTCGGGGACAGGGAAGGGTCCTACGAGCAGTACGTC.

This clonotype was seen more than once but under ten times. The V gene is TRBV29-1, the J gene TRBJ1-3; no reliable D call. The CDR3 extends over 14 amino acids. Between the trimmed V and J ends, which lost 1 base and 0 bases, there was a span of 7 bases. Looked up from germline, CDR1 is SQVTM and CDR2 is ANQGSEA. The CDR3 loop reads CSVEGRTSGNTIYF. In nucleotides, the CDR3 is TGCAGCGTTGAAGGCCGTACCTCTGGAAACACCATATATTTT.

The CDR3 reads CSVEIRVGYGYTF. Written as DNA, the CDR3 is TGCAGCGTTGAGATCAGGGTCGGCTATGGCTACACCTTC. The rearrangement uses TRBV29-1 and TRBJ1-2; TRBD1 might be the D (5 bases). Germline CDR1 is SQVTM and CDR2 is ANQGSEA. The CDR3 is made up of 13 amino acids. V lost 3 bases and J 4 bases, leaving 12 bases between the germline ends.

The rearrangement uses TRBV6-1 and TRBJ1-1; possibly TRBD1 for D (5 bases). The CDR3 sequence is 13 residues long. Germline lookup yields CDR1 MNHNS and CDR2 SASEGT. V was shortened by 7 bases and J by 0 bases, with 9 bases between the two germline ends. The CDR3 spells CASKGRMNTEAFF. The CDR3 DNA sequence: TGTGCCAGCAAGGGGCGAATGAACACTGAAGCTTTCTTT.

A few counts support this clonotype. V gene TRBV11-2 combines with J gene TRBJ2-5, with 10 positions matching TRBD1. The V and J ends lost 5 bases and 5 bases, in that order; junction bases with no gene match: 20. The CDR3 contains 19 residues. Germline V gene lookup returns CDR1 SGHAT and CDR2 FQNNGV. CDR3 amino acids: CASSASPTWTGGTRETQYF. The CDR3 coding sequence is TGTGCCAGCAGCGCCAGTCCCACGTGGACAGGGGGGACCCGGGAGACCCAGTACTTC. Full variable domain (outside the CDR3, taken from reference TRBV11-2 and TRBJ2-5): EAGVAQSPRYKIIEKRQSVAFWCNPISGHATLYWYQQILGQGPKLLIQFQNNGVVDDSQLPKDRFSAERLKGVDSTLKIQPAKLEDSAVYLCASSASPTWTGGTRETQYFGPGTRLLVL.

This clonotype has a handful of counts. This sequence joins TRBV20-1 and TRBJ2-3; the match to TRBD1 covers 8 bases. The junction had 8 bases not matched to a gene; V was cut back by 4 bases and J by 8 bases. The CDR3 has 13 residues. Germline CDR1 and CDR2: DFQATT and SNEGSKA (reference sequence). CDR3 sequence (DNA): TGCAGTGCTACAGGGGGCGTGGGGGGTACGCAGTATTTT. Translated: CSATGGVGGTQYF.

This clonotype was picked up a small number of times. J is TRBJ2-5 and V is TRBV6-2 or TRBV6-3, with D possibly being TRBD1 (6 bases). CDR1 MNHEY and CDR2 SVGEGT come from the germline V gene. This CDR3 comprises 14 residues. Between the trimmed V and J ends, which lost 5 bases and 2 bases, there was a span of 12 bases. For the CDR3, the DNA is TGTGCCAGCAGTCAACCGGACAGACAAGAGACCCAGTACTTC. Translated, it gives CASSQPDRQETQYF.

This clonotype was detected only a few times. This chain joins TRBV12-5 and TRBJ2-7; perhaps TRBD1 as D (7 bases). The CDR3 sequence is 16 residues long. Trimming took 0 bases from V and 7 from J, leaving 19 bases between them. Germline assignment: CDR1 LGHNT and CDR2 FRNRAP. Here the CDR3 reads CASGLVQGPGAVEQYF. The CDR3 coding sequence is TGTGCTAGTGGTTTGGTACAGGGGCCGGGGGCTGTTGAGCAGTACTTC.

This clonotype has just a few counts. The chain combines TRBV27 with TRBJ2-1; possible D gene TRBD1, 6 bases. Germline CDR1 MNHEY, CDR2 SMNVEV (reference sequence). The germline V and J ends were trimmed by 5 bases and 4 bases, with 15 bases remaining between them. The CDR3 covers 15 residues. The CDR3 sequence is CASSRTVALYNEQFF. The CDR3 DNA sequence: TGTGCCAGCAGTCGGACAGTCGCCCTTTACAATGAGCAGTTCTTC.

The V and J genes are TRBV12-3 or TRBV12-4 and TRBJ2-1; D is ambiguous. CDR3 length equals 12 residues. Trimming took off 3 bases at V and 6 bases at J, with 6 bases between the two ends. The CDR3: CASSFDRNEQFF. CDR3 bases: TGTGCCAGCAGTTTCGACCGCAATGAGCAGTTCTTC.

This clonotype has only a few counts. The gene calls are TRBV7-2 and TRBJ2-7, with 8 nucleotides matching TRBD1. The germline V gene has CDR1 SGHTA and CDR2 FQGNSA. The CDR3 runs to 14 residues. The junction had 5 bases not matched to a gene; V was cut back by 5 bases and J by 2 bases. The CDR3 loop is CASSTKTGAYEQYF. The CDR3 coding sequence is TGTGCCAGCAGCACAAAGACAGGGGCCTACGAGCAGTACTTC. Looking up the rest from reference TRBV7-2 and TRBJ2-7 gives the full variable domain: GAGVSQSPSNKVTEKGKDVELRCDPISGHTALYWYRQSLGQGLEFLIYFQGNSAPDKSGLPSDRFSAERTGGSVSTLTIQRTQQEDSAVYLCASSTKTGAYEQYFGPGTRLTVT.

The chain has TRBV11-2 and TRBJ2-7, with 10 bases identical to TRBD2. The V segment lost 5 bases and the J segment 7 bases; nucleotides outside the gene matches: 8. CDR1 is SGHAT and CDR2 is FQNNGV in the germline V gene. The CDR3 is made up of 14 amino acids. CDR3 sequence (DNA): TGTGCCAGCAGCGGCATAGCGGGAGGTCAAGAGCAGTACTTC. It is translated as CASSGIAGGQEQYF.

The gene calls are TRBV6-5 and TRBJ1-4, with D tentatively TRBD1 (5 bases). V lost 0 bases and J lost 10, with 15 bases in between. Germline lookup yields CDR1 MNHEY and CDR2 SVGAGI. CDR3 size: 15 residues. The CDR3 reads CASSYSPGTEGKLFF. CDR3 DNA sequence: TGTGCCAGCAGTTACTCACCCGGGACCGAGGGAAAACTGTTTTTT.

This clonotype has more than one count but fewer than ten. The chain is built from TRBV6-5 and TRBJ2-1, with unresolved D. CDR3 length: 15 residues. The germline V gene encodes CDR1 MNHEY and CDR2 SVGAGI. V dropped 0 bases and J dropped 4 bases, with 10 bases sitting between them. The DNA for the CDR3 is TGTGCCAGCAGTTACTCGGATTCCACTTACAATGAGCAGTTCTTC. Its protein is CASSYSDSTYNEQFF.

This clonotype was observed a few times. This CDR3 is CASSQRLAVYNEQFF. CDR3 coding DNA: TGTGCCAGCAGCCAGCGACTAGCGGTATACAATGAGCAGTTCTTC. V usage is TRBV14 and J usage is TRBJ2-1; 9 positions match TRBD2. CDR1 is SGHDN and CDR2 is FVKESK in the germline V gene. The CDR3 contains 15 residues. V gave up 3 bases and J gave up 4 bases; unmatched junction bases: 4.